The rows below give T cell receptor beta chains drawn from one sample of a study of T cell repertoires in cytomegalovirus infection. From the reads, TCRdb called clonotypes with MiXCR, one entry per CDR3 protein. The sample lists roughly 990,000 distinct CDR3 sequences, more than 25% occurring once. These receptors have no identified antigens. The sample in question was cultured CD8+ T cells from PBMCs, obtained from culture after CMV antigen stimulation. These receptor sequences come from a human donor in good health (CMV status not recorded). Some clones in this sample may be carry-over from other donors' samples. Both conserved end residues are part of each CDR3. Fields, in order: D gene, J gene, V gene, clone size, CDR3 protein, CDR3 DNA. A D gene is named only where the DNA matches it firmly. Part of the rows lack a size; the others show once, few, many or a class for expanded clones.

TRBD1,TRBJ2-3,TRBV7-6,many,CASSPGTGGGNTQYF,TGTGCCAGCAGCCCCGGGACAGGGGGAGGAAATACGCAGTATTTT
-,TRBJ2-2,TRBV7-6,many,CASSLGLAGELFF,TGTGCCAGCAGCTTAGGGTTGGCAGGGGAGCTGTTTTTT
TRBD1,TRBJ2-7,TRBV2,few,CASSEARDSHEQYF,TGTGCCAGCAGTGAAGCTCGGGACAGTCACGAGCAGTACTTC
TRBD2,TRBJ2-1,TRBV5-3,-,CARSLAYSGAPGNEQFF,TGTGCCAGAAGCTTGGCCTATAGCGGGGCCCCGGGCAATGAGCAGTTCTTC
-,TRBJ1-6,TRBV6-1,-,CASSERAGESYNSPLHF,TGTGCCAGCAGTGAACGGGCAGGGGAGTCCTATAATTCACCCCTCCACTTT
-,TRBJ2-1,TRBV7-3,many,CASSSTTGVPYNEQFF,TGTGCCAGCAGCTCTACTACGGGGGTTCCCTACAATGAGCAGTTCTTC
-,TRBJ2-3,TRBV12-3/TRBV12-4,few,CASSFPTASTDTQYF,TGTGCCAGCAGTTTTCCGACAGCTAGCACAGATACGCAGTATTTT
-,TRBJ1-1,TRBV7-9,few,CASSLRREAFF,TGTGCCAGCAGCTTAAGAAGGGAAGCTTTCTTT
TRBD2,TRBJ2-7,TRBV27,few,CASSPHPRLAGYSSYEQYF,TGTGCCAGCAGTCCCCACCCCCGCCTAGCGGGTTATAGCTCCTACGAGCAGTACTTC
-,TRBJ2-7,TRBV20-1,few,CSAQTVDSYEQYF,TGCAGTGCACAGACTGTTGACTCCTACGAGCAGTACTTC
TRBD1,TRBJ1-6,TRBV28,few,CASSSGQAKGYNSPLHF,TGTGCCAGCAGCTCCGGACAGGCTAAAGGGTATAATTCACCCCTCCACTTT